What follows describes a single T cell receptor beta chain. The CDR3 is 13 residues long. V was pared by 4 bases and J by 3 bases, with 10 bases between. Germline V lookup: CDR1 SGDLS, CDR2 YYNGEE. The entry originates in a study of blood T cell repertoires in COVID-19. For the study at large: COVID-19 samples collected from the United States, Italy and Spain covered acute and convalescent phases.

As processed by the authors: Using reference gene primer amplification, nucleated cell counts were estimated. Assay: immunoSEQ multiplex PCR; the TCRdb copy retains only in-frame clones and omits some. That table is the source of V, J and clone size, and D and trimming were worked out from the DNA. The sample lists 250,000 to 350,000 clones, about 90% seen once, with roughly 2% in the top ten. The TCR originated in a woman in her fifties or sixties who had recovered from COVID-19. The sample consisted of peripheral blood. The V and J genes are TRBV9 and TRBJ1-1, with no clear D. CDR3 coding DNA: TGTGCCAGCAGCCCTACGGGAGACACTGAAGCTTTCTTT. This translates into CASSPTGDTEAFF.